This note documents a single TCR beta chain sequence. The data belong to a study of PD-1 blockade in classical Hodgkin lymphoma. Libraries were prepared by immunoSEQ multiplex PCR; TCRdb keeps only in-frame clonotypes and omits some of them. The data contain roughly 30,000 clones, about 86% of them seen just once; the ten biggest clones take up over 0.8%. Time point specified: cycle 4 day 1 (C4D1), after five to seven weeks of nivolumab. All trial patients relapsed after autologous stem cell transplantation. Purified CD4+ T cells were obtained from thawed PBMCs through magnetic negative selection. Trimming shortened V by 5 bases and J by 11 bases, and 12 bases separated the two germline ends. Germline values: CDR1 MNHEY, CDR2 SVGAGI. This CDR3 region has 11 residues.

The chain combines TRBV6-5 with TRBJ1-1; TRBD1 is a possible D gene (6 bases). The material was CD4+ T cells from blood, obtained before the fourth cycle of nivolumab. The source of this sequence is a human donor with classical Hodgkin lymphoma. The chain's CDR3 is CASSQQGRAFF. CDR3 sequence (DNA): TGTGCCAGCAGTCAACAGGGTCGTGCTTTCTTT.